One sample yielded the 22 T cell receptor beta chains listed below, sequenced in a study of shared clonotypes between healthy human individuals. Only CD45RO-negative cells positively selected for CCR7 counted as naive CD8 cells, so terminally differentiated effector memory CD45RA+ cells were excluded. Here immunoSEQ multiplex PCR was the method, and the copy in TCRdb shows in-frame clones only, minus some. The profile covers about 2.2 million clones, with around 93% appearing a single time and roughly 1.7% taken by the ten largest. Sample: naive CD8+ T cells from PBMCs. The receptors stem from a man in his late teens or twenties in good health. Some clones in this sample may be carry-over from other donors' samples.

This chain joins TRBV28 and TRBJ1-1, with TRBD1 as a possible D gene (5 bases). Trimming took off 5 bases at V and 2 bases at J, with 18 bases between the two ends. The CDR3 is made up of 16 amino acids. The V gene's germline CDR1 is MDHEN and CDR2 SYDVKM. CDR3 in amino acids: CASSPHWTSANTEAFF. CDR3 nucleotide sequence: TGTGCCAGCAGTCCGCATTGGACATCCGCAAACACTGAAGCTTTCTTT.

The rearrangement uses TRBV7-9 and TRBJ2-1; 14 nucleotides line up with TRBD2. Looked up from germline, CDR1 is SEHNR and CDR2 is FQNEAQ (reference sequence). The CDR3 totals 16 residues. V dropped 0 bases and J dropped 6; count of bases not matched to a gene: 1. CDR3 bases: TGTGCCAGCAGCTTAGCGGGACTAGCGGGAGTCAATGAGCAGTTCTTC. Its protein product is CASSLAGLAGVNEQFF. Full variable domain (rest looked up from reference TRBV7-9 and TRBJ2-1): DTGVSQNPRHKITKRGQNVTFRCDPISEHNRLYWYRQTLGQGPEFLTYFQNEAQLEKSRLLSDRFSAERPKGSFSTLEIQRTEQGDSAMYLCASSLAGLAGVNEQFFGPGTRLTVL.

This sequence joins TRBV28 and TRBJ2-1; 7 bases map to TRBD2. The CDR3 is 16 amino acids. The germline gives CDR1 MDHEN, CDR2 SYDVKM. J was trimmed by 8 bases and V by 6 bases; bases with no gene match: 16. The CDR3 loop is CASRFPRQRDGDEQFF. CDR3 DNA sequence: TGTGCCAGCAGGTTTCCCCGACAGCGGGATGGCGATGAGCAGTTCTTC.

The CDR3 reads CASSPVGGDPTGANVLTF. CDR3 coding DNA: TGTGCCAGCAGTCCCGTGGGCGGGGACCCTACTGGGGCCAACGTCCTGACTTTC. The chain uses TRBV28 and TRBJ2-6, with D tentatively TRBD2 (6 bases). The germline V gene has CDR1 MDHEN and CDR2 SYDVKM. Trimming took 5 bases from V and 2 from J, leaving 19 bases between them. There are 18 residues in the CDR3.

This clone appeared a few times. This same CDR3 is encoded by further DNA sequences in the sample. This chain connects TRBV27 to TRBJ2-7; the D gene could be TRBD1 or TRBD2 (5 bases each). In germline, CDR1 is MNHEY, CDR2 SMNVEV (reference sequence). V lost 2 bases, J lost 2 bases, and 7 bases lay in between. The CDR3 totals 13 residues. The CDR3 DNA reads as TGTGCCAGCAGTTTAGGGACCACCTACGAGCAGTACTTC. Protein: CASSLGTTYEQYF.

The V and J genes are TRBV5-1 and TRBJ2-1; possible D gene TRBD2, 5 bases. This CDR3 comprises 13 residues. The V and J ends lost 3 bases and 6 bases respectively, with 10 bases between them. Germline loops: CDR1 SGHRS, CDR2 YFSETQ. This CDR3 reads CASSWSGTNEQFF. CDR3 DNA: TGCGCCAGCAGCTGGAGCGGTACCAATGAGCAGTTCTTC. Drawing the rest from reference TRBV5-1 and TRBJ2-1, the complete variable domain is KAGVTQTPRYLIKTRGQQVTLSCSPISGHRSVSWYQQTPGQGLQFLFEYFSETQRNKGNFPGRFSGRQFSNSRSEMNVSTLELGDSALYLCASSWSGTNEQFFGPGTRLTVL.

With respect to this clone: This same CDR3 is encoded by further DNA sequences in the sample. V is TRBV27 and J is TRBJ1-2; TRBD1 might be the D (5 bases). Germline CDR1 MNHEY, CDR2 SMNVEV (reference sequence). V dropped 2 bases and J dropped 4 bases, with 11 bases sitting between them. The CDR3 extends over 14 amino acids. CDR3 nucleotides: TGTGCCAGCAGTTTAGGGACGGGATTCTATGGCTACACCTTC. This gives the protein CASSLGTGFYGYTF.

In nucleotides, the CDR3 is TGTGCCAGCAGCTTAGATTTACGGCCCTCCTACGAGCAGTACTTC. This codes for CASSLDLRPSYEQYF. The V and J genes are TRBV11-2 and TRBJ2-7, with no clear D. The length of the CDR3 is 15 residues. Trimming shortened V by 0 bases and J by 0 bases, and 9 bases separated the two germline ends. The germline V gene has CDR1 SGHAT and CDR2 FQNNGV. The full variable domain, rest sourced from reference TRBV11-2 and TRBJ2-7, is EAGVAQSPRYKIIEKRQSVAFWCNPISGHATLYWYQQILGQGPKLLIQFQNNGVVDDSQLPKDRFSAERLKGVDSTLKIQPAKLEDSAVYLCASSLDLRPSYEQYFGPGTRLTVT.

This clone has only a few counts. CDR3 in DNA: TGCGCCAGCAGCCCACCAGGGGCTCTAGCCGGGGAGCTGTTTTTT. As protein: CASSPPGALAGELFF. The rearrangement joins TRBV4-1 to TRBJ2-2; possible D gene TRBD1, 6 bases. This CDR3 is built from 15 residues. Germline V gene data show CDR1 as MGHRA and CDR2 as YSYEKL. With 4 bases removed from V and 6 bases from J, the gap between germline ends came to 15 bases.

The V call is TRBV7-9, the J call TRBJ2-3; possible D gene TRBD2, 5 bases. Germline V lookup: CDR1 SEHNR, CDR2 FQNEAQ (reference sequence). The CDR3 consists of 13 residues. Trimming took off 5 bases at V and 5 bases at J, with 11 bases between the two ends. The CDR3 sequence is CASSPGLGDTQYF. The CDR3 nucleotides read TGTGCCAGCAGCCCCGGACTGGGAGATACGCAGTATTTT.

CDR3 in DNA: TGCGCCAGCAGCCCGTCCCGGATTAACACTGAAGCTTTCTTT. Translated: CASSPSRINTEAFF. This chain joins TRBV4-3 and TRBJ1-1; D call uncertain. CDR3 size: 14 residues. Germline CDR1 is LGHNA and CDR2 is YSLEER. The ends were cut back, 4 bases at V and 2 bases at J, with 11 bases in the middle.

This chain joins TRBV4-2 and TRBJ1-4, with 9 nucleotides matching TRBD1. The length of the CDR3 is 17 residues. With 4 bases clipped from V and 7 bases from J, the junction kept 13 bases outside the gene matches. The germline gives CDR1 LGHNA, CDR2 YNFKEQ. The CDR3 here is CASSPYQAGTGTEKLFF. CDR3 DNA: TGTGCCAGCAGCCCTTATCAAGCCGGGACAGGGACTGAAAAACTGTTTTTT.

CDR3: CASSLWTDGRWSQPQHF. CDR3 bases: TGTGCCAGCAGCTTATGGACAGACGGACGATGGAGTCAGCCCCAGCATTTT. The chain is built from TRBV7-2 and TRBJ1-5; D may be TRBD1 (6 bases). The CDR3 contains 17 residues. V gave up 2 bases and J gave up 6 bases, with 20 bases separating them. The germline V gene encodes CDR1 SGHTA and CDR2 FQGNSA. Using reference TRBV7-2 and TRBJ1-5 for the parts outside the CDR3, the full variable domain is GAGVSQSPSNKVTEKGKDVELRCDPISGHTALYWYRQSLGQGLEFLIYFQGNSAPDKSGLPSDRFSAERTGGSVSTLTIQRTQQEDSAVYLCASSLWTDGRWSQPQHFGDGTRLSIL.

CDR3 in amino acids: CASSPPLRDHEQYF. The CDR3 region has the DNA TGTGCCAGTAGTCCGCCCCTCCGGGACCACGAGCAGTACTTC. The rearrangement links TRBV19 to TRBJ2-7, with D possibly being TRBD1 or TRBD2 (5 bases each). The ends were cut back, 5 bases at V and 5 bases at J, with 16 bases in the middle. This CDR3 has 14 amino acids. The V gene's germline CDR1 is LNHDA and CDR2 SQIVND (reference sequence).

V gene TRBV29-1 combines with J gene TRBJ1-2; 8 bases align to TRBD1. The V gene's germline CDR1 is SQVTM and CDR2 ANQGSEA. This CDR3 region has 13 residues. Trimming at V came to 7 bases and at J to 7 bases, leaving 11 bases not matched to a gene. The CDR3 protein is CSDRTGWGGGYTF. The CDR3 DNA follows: TGCAGCGACCGGACAGGGTGGGGAGGTGGCTACACCTTC.

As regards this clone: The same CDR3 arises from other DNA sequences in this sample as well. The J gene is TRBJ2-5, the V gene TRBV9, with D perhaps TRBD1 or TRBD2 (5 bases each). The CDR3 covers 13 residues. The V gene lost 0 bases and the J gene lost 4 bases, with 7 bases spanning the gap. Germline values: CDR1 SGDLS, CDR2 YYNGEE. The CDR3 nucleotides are TGTGCCAGCAGCGTAGGTGGGGGAGAGACCCAGTACTTC. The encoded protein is CASSVGGGETQYF.

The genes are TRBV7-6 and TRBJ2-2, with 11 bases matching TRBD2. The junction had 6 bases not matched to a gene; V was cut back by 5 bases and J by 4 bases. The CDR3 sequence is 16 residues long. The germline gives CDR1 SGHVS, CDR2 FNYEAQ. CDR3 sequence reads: CASSQRLAGLTGELFF. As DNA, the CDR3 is TGTGCCAGCAGCCAGCGACTAGCGGGACTCACCGGGGAGCTGTTTTTT.

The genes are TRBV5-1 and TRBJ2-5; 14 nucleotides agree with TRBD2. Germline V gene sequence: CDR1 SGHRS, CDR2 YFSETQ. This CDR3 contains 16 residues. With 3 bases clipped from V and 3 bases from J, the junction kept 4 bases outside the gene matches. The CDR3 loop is CASSWGLAGAEETQYF. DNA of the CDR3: TGCGCCAGCAGCTGGGGACTAGCGGGAGCGGAAGAGACCCAGTACTTC.

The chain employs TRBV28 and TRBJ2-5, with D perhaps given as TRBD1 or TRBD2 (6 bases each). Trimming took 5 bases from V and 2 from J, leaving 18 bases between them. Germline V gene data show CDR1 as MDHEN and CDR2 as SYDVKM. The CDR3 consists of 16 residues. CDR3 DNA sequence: TGTGCCAGCAGTCCATACCCCGGGGGCCTTCAAGAGACCCAGTACTTC. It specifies CASSPYPGGLQETQYF.

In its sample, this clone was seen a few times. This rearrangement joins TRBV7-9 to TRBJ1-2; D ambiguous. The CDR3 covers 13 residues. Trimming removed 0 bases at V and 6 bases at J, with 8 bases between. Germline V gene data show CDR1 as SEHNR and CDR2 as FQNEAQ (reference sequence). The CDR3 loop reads CASSLARINGYTF. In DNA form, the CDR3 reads TGTGCCAGCAGCTTAGCCCGAATCAATGGCTACACCTTC.

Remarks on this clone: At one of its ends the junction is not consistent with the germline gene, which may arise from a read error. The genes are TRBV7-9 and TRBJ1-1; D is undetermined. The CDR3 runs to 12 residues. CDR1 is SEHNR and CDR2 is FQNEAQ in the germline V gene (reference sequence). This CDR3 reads CASSPSNSEAFF. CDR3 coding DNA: TGTGCCAGCAGCCCCTCAAACAGTGAAGCTTTCTTT. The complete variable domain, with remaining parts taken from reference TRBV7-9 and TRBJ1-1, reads DTGVSQNPRHKITKRGQNVTFRCDPISEHNRLYWYRQTLGQGPEFLTYFQNEAQLEKSRLLSDRFSAERPKGSFSTLEIQRTEQGDSAMYLCASSPSNSEAFFGQGTRLTVV.

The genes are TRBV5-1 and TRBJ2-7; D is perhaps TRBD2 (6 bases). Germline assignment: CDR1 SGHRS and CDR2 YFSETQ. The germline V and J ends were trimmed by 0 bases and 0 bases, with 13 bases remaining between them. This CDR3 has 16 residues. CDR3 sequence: CASSLEFGGSSYEQYF. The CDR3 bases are TGCGCCAGCAGCTTGGAGTTCGGGGGAAGCTCCTACGAGCAGTACTTC.